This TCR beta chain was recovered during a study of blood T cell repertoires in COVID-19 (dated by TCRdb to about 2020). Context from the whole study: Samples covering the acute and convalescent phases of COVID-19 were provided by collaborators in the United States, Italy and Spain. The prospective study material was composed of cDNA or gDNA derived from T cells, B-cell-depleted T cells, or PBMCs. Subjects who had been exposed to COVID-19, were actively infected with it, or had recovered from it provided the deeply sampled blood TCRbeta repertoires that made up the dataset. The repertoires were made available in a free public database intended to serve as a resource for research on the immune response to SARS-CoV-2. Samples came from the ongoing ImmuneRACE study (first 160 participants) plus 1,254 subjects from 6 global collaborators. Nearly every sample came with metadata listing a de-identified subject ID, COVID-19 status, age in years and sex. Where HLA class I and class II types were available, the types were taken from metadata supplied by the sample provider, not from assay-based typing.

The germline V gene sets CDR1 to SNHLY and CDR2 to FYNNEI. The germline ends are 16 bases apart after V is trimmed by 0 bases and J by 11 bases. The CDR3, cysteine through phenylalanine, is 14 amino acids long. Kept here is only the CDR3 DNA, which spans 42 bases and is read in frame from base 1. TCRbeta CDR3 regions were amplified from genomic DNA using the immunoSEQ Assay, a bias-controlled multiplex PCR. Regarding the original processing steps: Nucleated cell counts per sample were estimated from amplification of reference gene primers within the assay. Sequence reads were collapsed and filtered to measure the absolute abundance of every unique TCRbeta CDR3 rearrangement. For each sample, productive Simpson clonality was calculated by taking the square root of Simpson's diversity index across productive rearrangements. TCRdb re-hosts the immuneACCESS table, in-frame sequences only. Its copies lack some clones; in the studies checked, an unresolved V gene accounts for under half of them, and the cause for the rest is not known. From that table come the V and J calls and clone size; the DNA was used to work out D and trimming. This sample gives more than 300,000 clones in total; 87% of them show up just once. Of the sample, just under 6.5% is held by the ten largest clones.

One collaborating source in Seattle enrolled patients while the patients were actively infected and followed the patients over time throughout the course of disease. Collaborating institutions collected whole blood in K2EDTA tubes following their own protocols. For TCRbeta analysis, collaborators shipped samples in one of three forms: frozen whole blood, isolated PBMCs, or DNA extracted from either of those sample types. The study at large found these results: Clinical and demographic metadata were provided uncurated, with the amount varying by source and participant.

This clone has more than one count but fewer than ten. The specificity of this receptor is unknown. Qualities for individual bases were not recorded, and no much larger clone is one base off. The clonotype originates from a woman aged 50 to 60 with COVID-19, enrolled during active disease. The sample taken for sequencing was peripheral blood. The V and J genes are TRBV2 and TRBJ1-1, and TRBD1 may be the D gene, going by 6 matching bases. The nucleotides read TGTGCCAGCAGTGAAGCGCCGGACAGTCCGTGGGCTTTCTTT. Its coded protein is CASSEAPDSPWAFF.